The present entry profiles one TCR beta chain with its context. Its specificity is unknown. The table came from immunoSEQ multiplex PCR; TCRdb's copy has only in-frame clones and leaves some out. The sample lists around 100,000 clones, approximately 95% occurring once. This specimen comes from a study of siplizumab effects on memory and regulatory T cells. Study-level points and caveats: On average, about 69% of mappable alloreactive CD4+ clones were Treg-derived under siplizumab, against 26.9% in controls.

This TCR came from a human donor in good health. The sample was non-Treg CD4+ T cells sorted from blood.

The CDR3 spells CASSLYSLAGSYNEQFF. CDR3 DNA sequence: TGTGCCAGCAGCTTATACTCCTTGGCAGGGTCCTACAATGAGCAGTTCTTC. J is TRBJ2-1 and V is TRBV7-2; D perhaps matches TRBD1 (5 bases). There are 17 residues in the CDR3. Trimming took 2 bases from V and 1 from J, leaving 15 bases between them. From germline, CDR1 is SGHTA and CDR2 FQGNSA.